This passage covers 27 T cell receptor beta chains from one sample sequenced in a study of blood T cell repertoires in COVID-19. Repertoires were generated with immunoSEQ multiplex PCR, while TCRdb's copy carries only in-frame clones and drops some. Among about 220,000 clones listed, around 80% were seen once. Sequencing was done on a sample of peripheral blood. These receptors originate from a human donor in a cohort sampled during active COVID-19.

The chain employs TRBV28 and TRBJ1-5; TRBD1 matches 7 bases. CDR1 and CDR2 (germline): MDHEN, SYDVKM. V lost 6 bases, J lost 2 bases, and 10 bases stayed unmatched. The CDR3 has 16 residues. As DNA, the CDR3 is TGTGCCAGCAGCGCACAGGGGAGAGGTGGCAATCAGCCCCAGCATTTT. Translation gives CASSAQGRGGNQPQHF.

This chain joins TRBV19 and TRBJ2-7; TRBD2 aligns across 8 bases. The CDR3 loop spans 14 amino acids. V gave up 6 bases and J gave up 2 bases; unmatched junction bases: 6. Looked up from germline, CDR1 is LNHDA and CDR2 is SQIVND (reference sequence). This chain's CDR3 is CASRDAGGTYEQYF. The CDR3 DNA follows: TGTGCCAGTAGGGATGCGGGGGGAACCTACGAGCAGTACTTC.

The chain links TRBV25-1 to TRBJ2-3, with D possibly matching TRBD1 (6 bases). CDR1 and CDR2 from the germline V gene are MGHDK and SYGVNS. Trimming took off 5 bases at V and 3 bases at J, with 15 bases between the two ends. The CDR3 sequence is 15 residues long. Here the CDR3 DNA reads TGTGCCAGCAGTAGGGGGTCAAGGGGTACAGATACGCAGTATTTT. Translating gives CASSRGSRGTDTQYF.

This clone was counted only a few times. The chain recombines TRBV6-6 with TRBJ2-7, with TRBD1 matching over 7 bases. Germline trimming cut 7 bases from V and 4 bases from J; bases unmatched to any gene: 7. The length of the CDR3 is 13 residues. The germline gives CDR1 MNHNY, CDR2 SVGAGI (reference sequence). The CDR3 nucleotides read TGTGCCAGCACTCCGGGACAGATTTACGAGCAGTACTTC. As protein: CASTPGQIYEQYF.

This rearrangement joins TRBV3-1 (or the pseudogene TRBV3-2) to TRBJ1-2; unclear D gene. V was pared by 4 bases and J by 1 base, with 28 bases between. The CDR3 spans 20 residues. Per germline, CDR1 LGHDT and CDR2 YNNKEL (reference sequence). This CDR3 reads CASSPGGRRRSLGGNYGYTF. The CDR3, as DNA: TGTGCCAGCAGCCCCGGCGGACGGAGGAGGTCCCTAGGAGGTAACTATGGCTACACCTTC.

The chain couples TRBV28 to TRBJ2-2, with TRBD1 matching over 9 bases. V lost 5 bases, J lost 2 bases, and 3 bases stayed unmatched. The CDR3 length is 15 residues. Germline V gene lookup returns CDR1 MDHEN and CDR2 SYDVKM. The CDR3 spells CASSAGQGNTGELFF. For the CDR3, the DNA is TGTGCCAGCAGTGCGGGACAGGGAAACACCGGGGAGCTGTTTTTT.

This clone was counted a single time. The rearrangement links TRBV28 to TRBJ2-3, with 7 bases lining up with TRBD2. Germline values: CDR1 MDHEN, CDR2 SYDVKM. CDR3 length: 12 amino acids. J was trimmed by 6 bases and V by 6 bases; bases with no gene match: 3. The CDR3 region is CASSLGGDTQYF. As DNA, the CDR3 is TGTGCCAGCAGCCTGGGGGGGGATACGCAGTATTTT.

This clone was detected only once. The genes are TRBV5-4 and TRBJ1-2; TRBD1 matches at 9 bases. Germline CDR1 is SGHNT and CDR2 is YYREEE (reference sequence). The CDR3 spans 16 residues. V dropped 0 bases and J dropped 8; count of bases not matched to a gene: 11. CDR3 nucleotide sequence: TGTGCCAGCAGCTTGGAGCCTACGACAGGGGGATGGGGCTACACCTTC. Translated, it gives CASSLEPTTGGWGYTF. Complete variable domain (other parts from reference TRBV5-4 and TRBJ1-2): ETGVTQSPTHLIKTRGQQVTLRCSSQSGHNTVSWYQQALGQGPQFIFQYYREEENGRGNFPPRFSGLQFPNYSSELNVNALELDDSALYLCASSLEPTTGGWGYTFGSGTRLTVV.

The chain links TRBV4-3 to TRBJ2-5; D may be TRBD1 (7 bases). V lost 1 base and J lost 4, with 13 bases in between. The CDR3 consists of 15 residues. In germline, CDR1 is LGHNA, CDR2 YSLEER. The CDR3: CASSQVGGGRETQYF. CDR3 in DNA: TGCGCCAGCAGCCAAGTTGGAGGGGGCAGAGAGACCCAGTACTTC.

The chain links TRBV6-5 to TRBJ2-7; D may be TRBD2 (5 bases). The CDR3 length is 13 residues. Per the germline V gene, CDR1 is MNHEY and CDR2 is SVGAGI. The V gene lost 8 bases and the J gene lost 0 bases, with 11 bases spanning the gap. The CDR3 DNA follows: TGTGCCAGCGAGGGCGGTGACTCCTACGAGCAGTACTTC. The encoded protein is CASEGGDSYEQYF.

The J gene is TRBJ1-2, the V gene TRBV3-1 (or the pseudogene TRBV3-2), with a possible D match to TRBD1 (6 bases). From germline, CDR1 is LGHDT and CDR2 YNNKEL (reference sequence). This CDR3 comprises 14 residues. V was trimmed by 6 bases and J by 2 bases, leaving 13 bases between them. In nucleotides, the CDR3 is TGTGCCAGCAGTCACAACAGGGCCAACTATGGCTACACCTTC. It yields the protein CASSHNRANYGYTF.

CDR3 DNA sequence: TGTGCCATCAGTGAGTCATTCGGACAGGGGGGCACTGAAGCTTTCTTT. Translating gives CAISESFGQGGTEAFF. The genes are TRBV10-3 and TRBJ1-1, with 10 bases fitting TRBD1. This CDR3 spans 16 amino acids. Germline values: CDR1 ENHRY, CDR2 SYGVKD. V lost 0 bases and J lost 4; bases outside the gene matches: 5.

Here the CDR3 DNA reads TGCGCCAGCAGCTTGGAAGGACAGGGGAGCAATCAGCCCCAGCATTTT. This codes for CASSLEGQGSNQPQHF. This chain joins TRBV5-1 and TRBJ1-5; 9 positions agree with TRBD1. Germline trimming cut 0 bases from V and 1 base from J; bases unmatched to any gene: 2. This CDR3 region has 16 residues. Germline-derived CDR1 and CDR2 are SGHRS and YFSETQ.

The genes are TRBV4-1 and TRBJ1-5; a possible D gene is TRBD1 (5 bases). The germline CDR1 and CDR2 sequences are MGHRA and YSYEKL. This CDR3 contains 15 residues. V lost 1 base, J lost 6 bases, and 13 bases lay in between. For the CDR3, the DNA is TGCGCCAGCAGCCAAGGTAGGGGTATTAGTCAGCCCCAGCATTTT. Its protein product is CASSQGRGISQPQHF.

The genes are TRBV19 and TRBJ2-3; tentatively, D is TRBD2 (5 bases). V was trimmed by 6 bases and J by 1 base, leaving 17 bases between them. CDR1 is LNHDA, CDR2 SQIVND, per germline (reference sequence). This CDR3 has 16 residues. The DNA of the CDR3 is TGTGCCAGTAGCGACATAATAGCGCGGGGCACAGATACGCAGTATTTT. It yields the protein CASSDIIARGTDTQYF.

This clone was recorded a few times. The chain uses TRBV6-5 and TRBJ1-1, with D unresolved. V dropped 0 bases and J dropped 5 bases, with 13 bases sitting between them. CDR1 and CDR2 from the germline V gene are MNHEY and SVGAGI. The CDR3 totals 15 residues. CDR3 residues: CASSYSRAARTEAFF. The CDR3 DNA follows: TGTGCCAGCAGTTACTCGAGGGCGGCACGGACTGAAGCTTTCTTT.

The rearrangement joins TRBV19 to TRBJ1-5; possible D gene TRBD1, 6 bases. The V end lost 3 bases, the J end lost 0 bases, and 21 bases lay between the germline ends. The CDR3 sequence is 19 residues long. Germline lookup yields CDR1 LNHDA and CDR2 SQIVND (reference sequence). The CDR3 sequence: CASSMSRGRPLYSNQPQHF. As DNA, the CDR3 is TGTGCCAGTAGTATGTCGCGGGGGCGACCCCTTTATAGCAATCAGCCCCAGCATTTT.

J is TRBJ1-1 and V is TRBV28, with D possibly TRBD1 on 5 matching bases. Looked up from germline, CDR1 is MDHEN and CDR2 is SYDVKM. The V gene lost 3 bases and the J gene lost 5 bases, with 13 bases spanning the gap. The CDR3 spans 14 residues. This chain's CDR3 is CASSFNFGGTEAFF. The CDR3 region has the DNA TGTGCCAGCAGTTTTAATTTCGGGGGGACTGAAGCTTTCTTT.

The V gene is TRBV4-3, the J gene TRBJ2-7, with TRBD2 matching 11 bases. Germline loops: CDR1 LGHNA, CDR2 YSLEER. J gave up 3 bases and V 4 bases, and 5 bases lay outside the gene matches. The CDR3 extends over 15 amino acids. The CDR3 DNA reads TGCGCCAGCAGCCTAAGACTAGCGGGAAACTACGAGCAGTACTTC. It translates to CASSLRLAGNYEQYF.

Notes on this clone: One junction end does not reproduce the germline sequence, and a read error may be involved. This chain joins TRBV3-1 (or the pseudogene TRBV3-2) and TRBJ1-1; D perhaps matches TRBD1 (6 bases). CDR1 and CDR2 (germline): LGHDT, YNNKEL (reference sequence). The CDR3 runs to 11 residues. CDR3 protein: CASSQAGALLF. The DNA for the CDR3 is TGTGCCAGCAGCCAAGCAGGGGCACTCCTCTTT.

The chain employs TRBV7-9 and TRBJ2-7; 10 nucleotides align to TRBD1. V was pared by 2 bases and J by 4 bases, with 2 bases of the junction left unmatched. This CDR3 contains 14 residues. The germline V gene has CDR1 SEHNR and CDR2 FQNEAQ (reference sequence). The CDR3 sequence is CASSLKGQGYEQYF. DNA of the CDR3: TGTGCCAGCAGCTTAAAGGGACAGGGGTACGAGCAGTACTTC.

This chain joins TRBV9 and TRBJ1-2; tentative D call: TRBD1 (6 bases). Germline V lookup: CDR1 SGDLS, CDR2 YYNGEE. CDR3 length equals 14 residues. The V end was cut by 0 bases, the J end by 8 bases, with 14 bases between. The CDR3 region is CASSVVLGAQGYTF. As DNA, the CDR3 is TGTGCCAGCAGCGTAGTATTGGGGGCGCAAGGCTACACCTTC.

J is TRBJ1-1 and V is TRBV28, with D possibly being TRBD1 (5 bases). The CDR3 loop spans 14 amino acids. The germline V gene encodes CDR1 MDHEN and CDR2 SYDVKM. The V and J ends lost 3 bases and 4 bases respectively, with 12 bases between them. CDR3 in DNA: TGTGCCAGCAGTTTCCCGAACAGGTTCACTGAAGCTTTCTTT. Encoded protein: CASSFPNRFTEAFF.

There are many counts of this clone. The chain links TRBV27 to TRBJ2-5; the D gene is possibly TRBD1 (5 bases). V lost 4 bases and J 1 base, leaving 10 bases between the germline ends. Germline assignment: CDR1 MNHEY and CDR2 SMNVEV (reference sequence). The CDR3 covers 14 residues. DNA of the CDR3: TGTGCCAGCAGTTGGACAAGTCCCCAAGAGACCCAGTACTTC. The encoded protein is CASSWTSPQETQYF.

This clone has only a few counts. V gene TRBV19 combines with J gene TRBJ1-3, with a tentative D call TRBD1 (5 bases). Trimming stripped 7 bases from V and 4 bases from J, with 14 bases between. The CDR3 length is 14 residues. CDR1 and CDR2 (germline): LNHDA, SQIVND (reference sequence). Written as DNA, the CDR3 is TGTGCCAGTATTGGCAGGGCTTACGGAAACACCATATATTTT. Protein product: CASIGRAYGNTIYF.

This clone was seen a single time. The gene calls are TRBV19 and TRBJ1-1; 9 positions match TRBD1. Germline V gene lookup returns CDR1 LNHDA and CDR2 SQIVND (reference sequence). The CDR3 is 15 amino acids. V lost 6 bases, J lost 1 base, and 6 bases stayed unmatched. In nucleotides, the CDR3 is TGTGCCAGTAGCCCGGGACAGGGAAGGAACACTGAAGCTTTCTTT. This codes for CASSPGQGRNTEAFF.

V and J are TRBV5-1 and TRBJ2-7; TRBD1 might be the D (6 bases). Trimming removed 3 bases at V and 7 bases at J, with 11 bases between. The CDR3 has 12 amino acids. The V gene's germline CDR1 is SGHRS and CDR2 YFSETQ. CDR3 nucleotide sequence: TGCGCCAGCAGCTCACAGGGTTGGGAGCAGTACTTC. It codes for CASSSQGWEQYF.